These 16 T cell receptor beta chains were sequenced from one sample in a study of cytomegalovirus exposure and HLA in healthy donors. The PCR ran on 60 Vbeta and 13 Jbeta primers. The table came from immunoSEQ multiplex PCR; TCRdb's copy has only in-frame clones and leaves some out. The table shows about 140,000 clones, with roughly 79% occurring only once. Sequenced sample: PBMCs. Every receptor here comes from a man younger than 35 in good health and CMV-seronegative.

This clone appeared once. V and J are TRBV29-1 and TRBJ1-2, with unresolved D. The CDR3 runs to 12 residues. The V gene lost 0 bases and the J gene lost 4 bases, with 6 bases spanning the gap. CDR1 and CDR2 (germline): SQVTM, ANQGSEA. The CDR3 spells CSVEDRLYGYTF. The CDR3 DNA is TGCAGCGTTGAAGACAGGCTCTATGGCTACACCTTC.

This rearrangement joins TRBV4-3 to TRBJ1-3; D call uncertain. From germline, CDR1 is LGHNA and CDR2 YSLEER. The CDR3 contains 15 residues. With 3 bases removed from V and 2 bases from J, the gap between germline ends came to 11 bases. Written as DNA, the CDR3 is TGCGCCAGCAGCCAGGGAAGGGAGGCTGGAAACACCATATATTTT. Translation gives CASSQGREAGNTIYF.

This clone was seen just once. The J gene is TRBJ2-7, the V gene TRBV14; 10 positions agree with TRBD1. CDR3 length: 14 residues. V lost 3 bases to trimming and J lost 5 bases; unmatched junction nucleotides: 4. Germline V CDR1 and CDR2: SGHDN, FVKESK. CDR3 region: CASSQRDRGNEQYF. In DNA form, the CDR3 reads TGTGCCAGCAGCCAGAGGGACAGGGGAAACGAGCAGTACTTC.

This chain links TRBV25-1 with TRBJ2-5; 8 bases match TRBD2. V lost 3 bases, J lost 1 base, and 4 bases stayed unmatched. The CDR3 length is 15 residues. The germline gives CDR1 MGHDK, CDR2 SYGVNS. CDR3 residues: CASSDPAGVQETQYF. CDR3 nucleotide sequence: TGTGCCAGCAGTGACCCAGCGGGGGTCCAAGAGACCCAGTACTTC.

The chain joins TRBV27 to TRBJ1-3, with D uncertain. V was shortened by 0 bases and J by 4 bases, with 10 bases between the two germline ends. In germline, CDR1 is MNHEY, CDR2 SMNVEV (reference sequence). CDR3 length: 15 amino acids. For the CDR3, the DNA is TGTGCCAGCAGTTTATCGGCCAGTTTGGGAAACACCATATATTTT. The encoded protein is CASSLSASLGNTIYF.

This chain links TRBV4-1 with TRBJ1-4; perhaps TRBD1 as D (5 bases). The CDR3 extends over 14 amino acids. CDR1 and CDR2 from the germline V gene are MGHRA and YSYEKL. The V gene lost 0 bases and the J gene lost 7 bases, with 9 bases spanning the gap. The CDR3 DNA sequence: TGCGCCAGCAGCCAAGATTCGACAGTTGAAAAACTGTTTTTT. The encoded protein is CASSQDSTVEKLFF.

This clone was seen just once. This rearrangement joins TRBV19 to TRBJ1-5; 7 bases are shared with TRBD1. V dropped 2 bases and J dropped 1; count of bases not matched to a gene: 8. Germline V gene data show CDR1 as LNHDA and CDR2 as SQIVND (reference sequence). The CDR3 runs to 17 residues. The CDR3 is CASSISLGRGSNQPQHF. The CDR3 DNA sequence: TGTGCCAGTAGTATATCGTTGGGCAGGGGGAGCAATCAGCCCCAGCATTTT.

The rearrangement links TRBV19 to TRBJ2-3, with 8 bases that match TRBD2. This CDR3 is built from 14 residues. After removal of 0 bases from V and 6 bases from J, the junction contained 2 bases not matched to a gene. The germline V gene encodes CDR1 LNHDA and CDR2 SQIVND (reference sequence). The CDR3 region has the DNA TGTGCCAGTAGTATAGATGTAGCGGGGGATACGCAGTATTTT. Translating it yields CASSIDVAGDTQYF. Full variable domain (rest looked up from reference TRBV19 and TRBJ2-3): DGGITQSPKYLFRKEGQNVTLSCEQNLNHDAMYWYRQDPGQGLRLIYYSQIVNDFQKGDIAEGYSVSREKKESFPLTVTSAQKNPTAFYLCASSIDVAGDTQYFGPGTRLTVL.

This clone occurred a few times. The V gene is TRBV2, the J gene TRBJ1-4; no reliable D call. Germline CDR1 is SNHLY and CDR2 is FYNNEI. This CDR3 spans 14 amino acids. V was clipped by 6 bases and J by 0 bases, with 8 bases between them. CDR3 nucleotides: TGTGCCAGCAGCTGGACTTCAACTAATGAAAAACTGTTTTTT. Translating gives CASSWTSTNEKLFF.

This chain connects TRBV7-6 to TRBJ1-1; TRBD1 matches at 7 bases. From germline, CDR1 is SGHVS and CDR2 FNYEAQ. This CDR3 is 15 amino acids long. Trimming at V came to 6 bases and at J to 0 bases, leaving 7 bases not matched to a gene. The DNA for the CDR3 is TGTGCCAGCAGTATCTCACAGGGGTTGAACACTGAAGCTTTCTTT. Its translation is CASSISQGLNTEAFF.

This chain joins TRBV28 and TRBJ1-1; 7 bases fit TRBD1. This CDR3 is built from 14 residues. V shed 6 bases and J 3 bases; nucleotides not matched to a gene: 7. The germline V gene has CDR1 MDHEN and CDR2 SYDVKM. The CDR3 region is CASRAQGGDTEAFF. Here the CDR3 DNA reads TGTGCCAGCAGGGCCCAGGGGGGTGACACTGAAGCTTTCTTT.

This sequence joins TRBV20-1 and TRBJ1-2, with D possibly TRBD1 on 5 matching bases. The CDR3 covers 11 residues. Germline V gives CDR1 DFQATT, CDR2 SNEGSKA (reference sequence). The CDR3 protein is CSERQGVGYTF. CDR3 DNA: TGCAGCGAAAGGCAGGGTGTCGGCTACACCTTC.

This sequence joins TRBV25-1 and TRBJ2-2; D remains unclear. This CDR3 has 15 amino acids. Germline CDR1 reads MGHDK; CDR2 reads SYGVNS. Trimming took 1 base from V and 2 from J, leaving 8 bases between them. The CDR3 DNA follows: TGTGCCAGCAGTGAATTCAGGTTTAACACCGGGGAGCTGTTTTTT. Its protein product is CASSEFRFNTGELFF.

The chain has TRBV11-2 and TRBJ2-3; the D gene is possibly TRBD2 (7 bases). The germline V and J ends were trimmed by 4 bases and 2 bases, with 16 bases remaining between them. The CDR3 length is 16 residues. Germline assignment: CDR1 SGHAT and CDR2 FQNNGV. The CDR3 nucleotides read TGTGCCAGCAGCTCTACTAGGGGGGGTCACACAGATACGCAGTATTTT. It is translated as CASSSTRGGHTDTQYF.

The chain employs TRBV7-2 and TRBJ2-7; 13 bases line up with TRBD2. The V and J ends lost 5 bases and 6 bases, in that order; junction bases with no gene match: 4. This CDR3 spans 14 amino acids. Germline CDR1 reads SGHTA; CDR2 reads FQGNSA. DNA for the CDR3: TGTGCCAGCAGCCCGGGACTAGCGGGGACCGAGCAGTACTTC. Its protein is CASSPGLAGTEQYF.

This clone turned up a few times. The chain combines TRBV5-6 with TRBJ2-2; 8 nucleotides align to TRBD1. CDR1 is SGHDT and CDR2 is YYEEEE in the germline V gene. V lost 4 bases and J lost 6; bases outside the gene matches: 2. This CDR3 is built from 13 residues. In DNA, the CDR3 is TGTGCCAGCAGCAAACAGGGGGCCGGGGAGCTGTTTTTT. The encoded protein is CASSKQGAGELFF.